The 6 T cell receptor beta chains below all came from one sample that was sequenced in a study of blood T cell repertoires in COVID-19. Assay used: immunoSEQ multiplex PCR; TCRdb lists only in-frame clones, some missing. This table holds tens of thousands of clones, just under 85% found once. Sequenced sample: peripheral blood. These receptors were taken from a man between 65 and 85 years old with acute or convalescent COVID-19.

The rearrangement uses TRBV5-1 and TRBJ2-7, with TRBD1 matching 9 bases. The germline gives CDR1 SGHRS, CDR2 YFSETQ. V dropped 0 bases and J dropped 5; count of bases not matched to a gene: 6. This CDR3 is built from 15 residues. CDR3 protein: CASSLDGTGNNEQYF. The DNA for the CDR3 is TGCGCCAGCAGCTTGGATGGGACAGGGAACAACGAGCAGTACTTC. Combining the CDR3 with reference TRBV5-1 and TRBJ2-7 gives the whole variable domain KAGVTQTPRYLIKTRGQQVTLSCSPISGHRSVSWYQQTPGQGLQFLFEYFSETQRNKGNFPGRFSGRQFSNSRSEMNVSTLELGDSALYLCASSLDGTGNNEQYFGPGTRLTVT.

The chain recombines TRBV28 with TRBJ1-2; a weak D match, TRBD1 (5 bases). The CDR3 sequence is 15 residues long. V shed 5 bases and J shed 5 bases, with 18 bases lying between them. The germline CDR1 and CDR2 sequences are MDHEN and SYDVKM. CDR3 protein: CASSQPGRGGYGYTF. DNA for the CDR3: TGTGCCAGCAGTCAACCGGGACGAGGAGGGTATGGCTACACCTTC.

The DNA of the CDR3 is TGTGCCAGCAGTTCTTGGGGAGGGACTAGCGGGAGTGGGTTCAAGAGGCTCGGTGAGCAGTTCTTC. Its translation is CASSSWGGTSGSGFKRLGEQFF. This sequence joins TRBV28 and TRBJ2-1; 14 bases line up with TRBD2. Germline assignment: CDR1 MDHEN and CDR2 SYDVKM. V shed 4 bases, J shed 9 bases, and the junction held 26 bases outside the gene matches. The CDR3 runs 22 residues.

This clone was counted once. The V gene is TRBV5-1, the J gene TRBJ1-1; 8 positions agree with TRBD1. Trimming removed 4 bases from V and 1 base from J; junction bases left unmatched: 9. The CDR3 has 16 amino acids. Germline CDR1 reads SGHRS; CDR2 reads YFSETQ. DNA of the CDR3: TGCGCCAGCAGCACAGAATTGACAGGGGAGAACACTGAAGCTTTCTTT. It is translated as CASSTELTGENTEAFF.

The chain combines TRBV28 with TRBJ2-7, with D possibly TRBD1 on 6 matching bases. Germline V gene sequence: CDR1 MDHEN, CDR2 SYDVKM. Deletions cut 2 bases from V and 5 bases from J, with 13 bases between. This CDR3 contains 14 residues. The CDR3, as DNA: TGTGCCAGCAGTTTAGTCAGGGGTCAGGACGAGCAGTACTTC. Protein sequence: CASSLVRGQDEQYF.

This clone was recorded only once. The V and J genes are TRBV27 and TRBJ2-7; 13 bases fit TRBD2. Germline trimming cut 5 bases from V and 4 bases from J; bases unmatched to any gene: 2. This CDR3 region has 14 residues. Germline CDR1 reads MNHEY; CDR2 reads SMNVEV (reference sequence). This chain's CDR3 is CASSVLAGGYEQYF. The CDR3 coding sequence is TGTGCCAGCAGTGTACTAGCGGGAGGGTACGAGCAGTACTTC.